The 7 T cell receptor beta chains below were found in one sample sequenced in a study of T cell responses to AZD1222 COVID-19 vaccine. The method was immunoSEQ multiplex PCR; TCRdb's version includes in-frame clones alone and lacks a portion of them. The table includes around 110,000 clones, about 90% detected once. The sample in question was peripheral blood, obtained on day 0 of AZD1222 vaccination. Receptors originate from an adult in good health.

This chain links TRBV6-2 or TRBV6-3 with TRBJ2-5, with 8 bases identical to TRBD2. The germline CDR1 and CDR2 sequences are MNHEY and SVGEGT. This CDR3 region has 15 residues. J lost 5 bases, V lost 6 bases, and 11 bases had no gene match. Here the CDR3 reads CASSPSGSSGETQYF. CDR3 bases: TGTGCCAGCAGCCCCAGCGGGAGTAGTGGGGAGACCCAGTACTTC.

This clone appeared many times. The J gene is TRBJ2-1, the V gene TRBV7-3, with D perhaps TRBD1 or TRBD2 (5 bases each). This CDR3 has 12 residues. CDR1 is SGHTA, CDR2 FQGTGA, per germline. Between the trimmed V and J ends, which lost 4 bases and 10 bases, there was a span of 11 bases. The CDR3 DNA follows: TGTGCCAGCAGCTACTTGGGGGAAGAGCAGTTCTTC. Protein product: CASSYLGEEQFF.

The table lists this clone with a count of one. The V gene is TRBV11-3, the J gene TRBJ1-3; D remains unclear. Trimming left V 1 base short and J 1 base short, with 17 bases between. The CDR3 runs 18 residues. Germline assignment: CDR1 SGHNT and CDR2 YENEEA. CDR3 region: CASSLGVFVISSGNTIYF. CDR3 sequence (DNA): TGTGCCAGCAGCTTAGGGGTTTTTGTGATATCGTCTGGAAACACCATATATTTT.

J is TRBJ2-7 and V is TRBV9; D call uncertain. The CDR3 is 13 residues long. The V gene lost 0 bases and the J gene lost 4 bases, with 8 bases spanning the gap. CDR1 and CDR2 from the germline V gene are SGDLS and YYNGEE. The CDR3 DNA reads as TGTGCCAGCAGCGTAGTGGCAGGATACGAGCAGTACTTC. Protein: CASSVVAGYEQYF.

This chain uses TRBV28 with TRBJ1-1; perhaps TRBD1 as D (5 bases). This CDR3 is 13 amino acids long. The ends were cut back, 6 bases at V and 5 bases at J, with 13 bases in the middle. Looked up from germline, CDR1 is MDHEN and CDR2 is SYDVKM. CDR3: CASSQGLWTEAFF. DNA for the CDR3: TGTGCCAGCAGCCAGGGATTGTGGACTGAAGCTTTCTTT.

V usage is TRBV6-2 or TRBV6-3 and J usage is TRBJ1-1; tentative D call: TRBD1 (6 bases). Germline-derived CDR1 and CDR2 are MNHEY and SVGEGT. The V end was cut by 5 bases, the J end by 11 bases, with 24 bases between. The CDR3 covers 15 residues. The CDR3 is CASSIPGGALKDAFF. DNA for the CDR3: TGTGCCAGCAGTATCCCCGGGGGGGCATTAAAAGATGCTTTCTTT.

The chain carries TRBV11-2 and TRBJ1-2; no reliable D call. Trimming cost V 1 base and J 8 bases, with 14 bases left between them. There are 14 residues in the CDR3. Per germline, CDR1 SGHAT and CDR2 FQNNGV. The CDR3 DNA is TGTGCCAGCAGCTTAGTCCCGGGAGTTAACGGCTACACCTTC. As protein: CASSLVPGVNGYTF.